This TCR beta chain came from a study of T-cell memory formation after mild COVID-19. Only a few counts were recorded for this clonotype. TCRdb independently ran MiXCR on the 5' RACE reads; one entry per CDR3 protein. The sample has some 310,000 distinct CDR3 sequences, roughly 19% seen once. The specimen sequenced was PBMCs or a T cell subset sorted from them (not recorded which). The receptor was derived from a man between 18 and 35 years old who had mild COVID-19 (a few samples of this study predate the infection). Cell type and time point are not known.

The CDR3 region is CASGGQSTGELFF. CDR3 coding DNA: TGTGCCAGCGGGGGACAGAGCACCGGGGAGCTGTTTTTT. V is TRBV2 and J is TRBJ2-2; 7 nucleotides match TRBD1. CDR3 length: 13 amino acids. V was pared by 8 bases and J by 4 bases, with 4 bases of the junction left unmatched. The germline V gene has CDR1 SNHLY and CDR2 FYNNEI.